One and the same sample provided the 8 T cell receptor beta chains below, sequenced in a study of post-analysis software for immune sequencing data. No antigens are known for them. Carried by the TCR beta cDNA libraries were unique molecular identifiers. TCRdb called the PCR reads again in MiXCR, with one record for every CDR3 protein. Of approximately 570,000 distinct CDR3 sequences listed, about 40% are singletons. Study-wide findings and caveats: TRBV segments more frequent in patients than in controls numbered a few and included TRBV5-6, TRBV5-1 and TRBV20-1.

Sample: blood. These TCRs come from a girl aged 10 to 17 with multiple sclerosis.

The rearrangement links TRBV7-3 to TRBJ2-1; perhaps TRBD2 as D (5 bases). Trimming stripped 4 bases from V and 10 bases from J, with 20 bases between. Germline V gene sequence: CDR1 SGHTA, CDR2 FQGTGA. The CDR3 has 15 residues. This chain's CDR3 is CASSSLPGEMGEQFF. The DNA of the CDR3 is TGTGCCAGCAGCTCCCTCCCCGGGGAGATGGGGGAGCAGTTCTTC.

This chain uses TRBV12-3 or TRBV12-4 with TRBJ1-2; tentative D call: TRBD1 (5 bases). The CDR3 extends over 13 amino acids. V was trimmed by 1 base and J by 5 bases, leaving 8 bases between them. The DNA of the CDR3 is TGTGCCAGCAGTTTAGGGGACGGTTATGGCTACACCTTC. This sequence encodes CASSLGDGYGYTF.

The chain employs TRBV11-2 and TRBJ2-7; D might be TRBD1 (5 bases). Trimming took off 5 bases at V and 1 base at J, with 18 bases between the two ends. The CDR3 sequence is 16 residues long. The germline CDR1 and CDR2 sequences are SGHAT and FQNNGV. CDR3: CASSTPDSEDSYEQYF. The CDR3 DNA reads as TGTGCCAGCAGCACCCCAGACAGCGAGGATTCCTACGAGCAGTACTTC. Supplemented by reference TRBV11-2 and TRBJ2-7, the full variable domain reads EAGVAQSPRYKIIEKRQSVAFWCNPISGHATLYWYQQILGQGPKLLIQFQNNGVVDDSQLPKDRFSAERLKGVDSTLKIQPAKLEDSAVYLCASSTPDSEDSYEQYFGPGTRLTVT.

This rearrangement joins TRBV20-1 to TRBJ1-5; D is possibly TRBD1 (5 bases). The CDR3 has 13 residues. Trimming took 3 bases from V and 5 from J, leaving 11 bases between them. Looked up from germline, CDR1 is DFQATT and CDR2 is SNEGSKA (reference sequence). CDR3 DNA sequence: TGCAGTGCTAGGGGCAGGGTCGATCAGCCCCAGCATTTT. Encoded protein: CSARGRVDQPQHF.

The rearrangement links TRBV4-1 to TRBJ2-7, with TRBD2 matching over 7 bases. Germline CDR1 MGHRA, CDR2 YSYEKL. Trimming took 0 bases from V and 2 from J; bases not matched to a gene: 4. CDR3 length equals 15 residues. CDR3 sequence reads: CASSQELALAYEQYF. The CDR3 nucleotides are TGCGCCAGCAGCCAAGAACTAGCGCTCGCCTACGAGCAGTACTTC.

This clonotype was found many times. The CDR3 spells CASSLSRGAQFF. For the CDR3, the DNA is TGTGCCAGCAGTTTATCCAGGGGTGCGCAGTTCTTC. This chain uses TRBV12-3 or TRBV12-4 with TRBJ2-1, with a weak D call TRBD1 (6 bases). The CDR3 is 12 residues long. Trimming took 2 bases from V and 12 from J, leaving 11 bases between them.

The V gene is TRBV13, the J gene TRBJ1-1; D ambiguous. V was trimmed by 5 bases and J by 12 bases, leaving 22 bases between them. In germline, CDR1 is PRHDT, CDR2 FYEKMQ (reference sequence). The CDR3 totals 14 residues. CDR3 protein: CASSARQESRRTFF. The DNA for the CDR3 is TGTGCCAGCAGCGCCCGACAAGAATCAAGGAGGACTTTCTTT.

This rearrangement joins TRBV25-1 to TRBJ2-3; D may be TRBD2 (6 bases). The CDR3 is made up of 16 amino acids. Germline V CDR1 and CDR2: MGHDK, SYGVNS. V dropped 2 bases and J dropped 2 bases, with 14 bases sitting between them. CDR3: CASSETRRGTTDTQYF. The DNA of the CDR3 is TGTGCCAGCAGTGAAACCCGACGGGGGACCACAGATACGCAGTATTTT.